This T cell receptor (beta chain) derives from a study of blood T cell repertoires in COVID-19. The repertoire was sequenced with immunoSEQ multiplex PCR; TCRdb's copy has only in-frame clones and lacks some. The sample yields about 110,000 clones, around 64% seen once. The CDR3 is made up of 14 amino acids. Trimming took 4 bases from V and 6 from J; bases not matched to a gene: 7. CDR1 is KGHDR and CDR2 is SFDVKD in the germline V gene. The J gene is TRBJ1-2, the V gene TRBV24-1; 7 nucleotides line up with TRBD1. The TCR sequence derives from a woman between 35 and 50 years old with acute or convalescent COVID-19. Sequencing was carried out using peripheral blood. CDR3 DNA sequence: TGTGCCACCAGTGACCTTGACAGGGTGCATGGCTACACCTTC. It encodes CATSDLDRVHGYTF.